Following are 19 T cell receptor beta chains from one sample sequenced in a study of T cells in Graves' hyperthyroidism and ophthalmopathy. Authors of the study amplified TCR beta CDR3 regions from RNA transcripts. TCR CDR3 regions were first amplified by RT-PCR with HTBI primers. Using its own MiXCR run on the multiplex PCR reads, TCRdb lists one record per CDR3 protein. Counted here are about 710,000 distinct CDR3 sequences, roughly 15% occurring once; the ten biggest clones make up around 8.1%. The sequenced sample was blood. Every receptor here comes from a man in his late teens or twenties with Graves' hyperthyroidism.

This clonotype occurred many times. The chain joins TRBV27 to TRBJ2-1; 7 positions agree with TRBD1. Germline V gene sequence: CDR1 MNHEY, CDR2 SMNVEV (reference sequence). This CDR3 contains 18 residues. The junction had 13 bases not matched to a gene; V was cut back by 4 bases and J by 1 base. The CDR3 here is CASSSPGTAQRSYNEQFF. CDR3 sequence (DNA): TGTGCCAGCAGTTCCCCCGGGACAGCCCAAAGGTCCTACAATGAGCAGTTCTTC.

This clonotype was seen many times. The genes are TRBV28 and TRBJ2-1; TRBD2 aligns across 11 bases. CDR1 and CDR2 (germline): MDHEN, SYDVKM. The CDR3 covers 19 residues. Trimming at V came to 7 bases and at J to 7 bases, leaving 21 bases not matched to a gene. CDR3 residues: CASTSHYGTVAGGSNEQFF. The CDR3 DNA follows: TGTGCCAGCACCTCCCATTATGGGACAGTAGCGGGAGGGTCTAATGAGCAGTTCTTC.

The rearrangement links TRBV10-3 to TRBJ2-3, with a tentative D call TRBD2 (5 bases). The germline V gene encodes CDR1 ENHRY and CDR2 SYGVKD. The V and J ends lost 3 bases and 3 bases respectively, with 7 bases between them. The CDR3 runs 13 residues. The CDR3 is CAISELETDTQYF. CDR3 DNA sequence: TGTGCCATCAGTGAACTAGAAACAGATACGCAGTATTTT.

This clonotype was seen only a few times. A much more abundant neighbour one base away suggests this may be a read error. The chain uses TRBV27 and TRBJ2-3; D might be TRBD1 or TRBD2, each matching 5 bases. Germline CDR1 and CDR2: MNHEY and SMNVEV (reference sequence). Trimming removed 4 bases at V and 1 base at J, with 9 bases between. The CDR3 runs 14 residues. The CDR3 here is CASSWGYGTDTQYF. The CDR3 coding sequence is TGTGCCAGCAGTTGGGGGTATGGCACAGATACGCAGTATTTT.

This clonotype was detected ten times or more. The V and J genes are TRBV7-8 and TRBJ2-3; D may be TRBD1 or TRBD2 (5 bases each). The length of the CDR3 is 15 residues. Germline V lookup: CDR1 SGHVS, CDR2 FQNEAQ. Trimming removed 2 bases from V and 2 bases from J, with 11 bases in between. The CDR3 DNA follows: TGTGCCAGCAGCTTACCCGGGGCGCCCACAGATACGCAGTATTTT. It translates to CASSLPGAPTDTQYF.

The chain carries TRBV24-1 and TRBJ1-2; TRBD1 aligns across 9 bases. Trimming took 4 bases from V and 6 from J; bases not matched to a gene: 8. In germline, CDR1 is KGHDR, CDR2 SFDVKD. The CDR3 sequence is 15 residues long. The CDR3 bases are TGTGCCACCAGTGACGAGGGACAGGGTTTGGATGGCTACACCTTC. Its translation: CATSDEGQGLDGYTF.

This clonotype has more than one count but fewer than ten. This sequence joins TRBV18 and TRBJ1-2; D ambiguous. Germline CDR1 reads KGHSH; CDR2 reads LQKENI. The CDR3 is made up of 16 amino acids. Trimming shortened V by 2 bases and J by 7 bases, and 20 bases separated the two germline ends. The CDR3, as DNA: TGTGCCAGCTCACCAACGAGTAGGAGGGAATCGGGTGGCTACACCTTC. This gives the protein CASSPTSRRESGGYTF.

As DNA, the CDR3 is TGTGCCAGCAGCTTAAAAGCGGGAGATTGGCAGTACTTC. Its protein product is CASSLKAGDWQYF. This sequence joins TRBV7-6 and TRBJ2-7; 8 bases agree with TRBD2. From germline, CDR1 is SGHVS and CDR2 FNYEAQ. There are 13 residues in the CDR3. Trimming cost V 2 bases and J 9 bases; bases outside gene matches: 6.

This clonotype has at least ten counts. The chain recombines TRBV7-2 with TRBJ2-7; 7 nucleotides align to TRBD1. Germline V gives CDR1 SGHTA, CDR2 FQGNSA. There are 13 residues in the CDR3. Trimming at V came to 5 bases and at J to 7 bases, leaving 8 bases not matched to a gene. The CDR3 sequence is CASSQQGKREQYF. The CDR3 DNA reads TGTGCCAGCAGCCAACAGGGGAAGCGGGAGCAGTACTTC.

CDR3 DNA sequence: TGTGCCAGCAGTTTTCGGGGGGAAGACCTGAACTATGGCTACACCTTC. Translating it yields CASSFRGEDLNYGYTF. The chain is built from TRBV28 and TRBJ1-2; possible D gene TRBD1, 5 bases. With 3 bases removed from V and 2 bases from J, the gap between germline ends came to 16 bases. CDR3 length: 16 residues. Germline V gives CDR1 MDHEN, CDR2 SYDVKM.

This clonotype was observed a handful of times. The chain employs TRBV20-1 and TRBJ1-4; the match to TRBD1 covers 7 bases. The CDR3 covers 18 residues. V lost 0 bases, J lost 4 bases, and 14 bases stayed unmatched. The germline V gene has CDR1 DFQATT and CDR2 SNEGSKA (reference sequence). The CDR3 reads CSARDIDRARRFNEKLFF. CDR3 sequence (DNA): TGCAGTGCTAGAGACATAGACAGGGCCCGCCGTTTTAATGAAAAACTGTTTTTT.

This chain links TRBV28 with TRBJ1-2, with 7 bases lining up with TRBD1. The length of the CDR3 is 13 residues. Germline V gene data show CDR1 as MDHEN and CDR2 as SYDVKM. Losses at the gene ends were 6 bases for V and 5 bases for J; bases not matched to a gene: 6. The CDR3 coding sequence is TGTGCCAGCAGGGGACAGCTAAAATATGGCTACACCTTC. Amino acid sequence: CASRGQLKYGYTF.

This clonotype was seen a few times. At one of its ends the junction is not consistent with the germline gene, which may arise from a read error. This chain uses TRBV19 with TRBJ1-1, with D possibly TRBD1 on 5 matching bases. Germline CDR1 is LNHDA and CDR2 is SQIVND (reference sequence). The CDR3 is 14 amino acids. The CDR3 sequence is CASSIQGGNTEASF. CDR3 nucleotides: TGTGCCAGTAGTATTCAGGGCGGGAACACTGAAGCTTCCTTT.

The CDR3 sequence: CASSLRTSLSSYNEQFF. The CDR3 DNA is TGTGCCAGCAGCCTAAGGACTAGCCTTAGCTCCTACAATGAGCAGTTCTTC. The chain combines TRBV13 with TRBJ2-1; 8 nucleotides agree with TRBD2. J was trimmed by 0 bases and V by 5 bases; bases with no gene match: 9. Germline CDR1 PRHDT, CDR2 FYEKMQ (reference sequence). There are 17 residues in the CDR3.

The chain uses TRBV27 and TRBJ2-7; D call uncertain. This CDR3 region has 14 residues. Per germline, CDR1 MNHEY and CDR2 SMNVEV (reference sequence). Trimming removed 0 bases from V and 0 bases from J, with 6 bases in between. The DNA of the CDR3 is TGTGCCAGCAGTTTATCCACCGCCTCCTACGAGCAGTACTTC. Encoded protein: CASSLSTASYEQYF.

This clonotype was detected many times. The V gene is TRBV18, the J gene TRBJ2-1; D might be TRBD2 (6 bases). The CDR3 consists of 14 residues. Between the trimmed V and J ends, which lost 4 bases and 5 bases, there was a span of 12 bases. The V gene's germline CDR1 is KGHSH and CDR2 LQKENI. The CDR3 here is CASSLAAFDNEQFF. The CDR3 nucleotides read TGTGCCAGCTCACTAGCGGCTTTTGACAATGAGCAGTTCTTC.

This clonotype has ten or more counts. The J gene is TRBJ2-1, the V gene TRBV7-2, with D perhaps TRBD2 (6 bases). Trimming cost V 3 bases and J 5 bases, with 14 bases left between them. The CDR3 totals 15 residues. Germline values: CDR1 SGHTA, CDR2 FQGNSA. CDR3: CASSFRDWPHNEQFF. The CDR3 DNA is TGTGCCAGCAGCTTCCGGGACTGGCCCCACAATGAGCAGTTCTTC.

Turning to this clonotype: Being one base from a much bigger clone, this may be a read error. Since the CDR3 does not end with the conserved phenylalanine or tryptophan, this likely comes from a read error. The gene calls are TRBV2 and TRBJ1-5; D remains unclear. Germline CDR1 SNHLY, CDR2 FYNNEI. Between the trimmed V and J ends, which lost 6 bases and 1 base, there was a span of 7 bases. This CDR3 spans 13 amino acids. In DNA form, the CDR3 reads TGTGCCAGCAGGGGAAACAGCAATCAGCCCCAGCATGTT. Translated, it gives CASRGNSNQPQHV.

In this sample, this clonotype turned up many times. The genes are TRBV28 and TRBJ2-5; D may correspond to TRBD1 or TRBD2 (7 bases each). Trimming stripped 5 bases from V and 2 bases from J, with 15 bases between. From germline, CDR1 is MDHEN and CDR2 SYDVKM. This CDR3 is 15 amino acids long. The chain's CDR3 is CASSERGRGQETQYF. The CDR3 nucleotides read TGTGCCAGCAGTGAAAGGGGGCGGGGGCAAGAGACCCAGTACTTC.